The source of this T cell receptor beta chain is a study of cytomegalovirus exposure and HLA in healthy donors. Study observations and caveats: The study flagged some 180 TCR beta chains as cytomegalovirus-associated.

This CDR3 is 14 amino acids long. In germline, CDR1 is ENHRY, CDR2 SYGVKD. V gave up 11 bases and J gave up 6 bases; unmatched junction bases: 13. Comment on this clone: Its specificity is not known.

Some clones are missing from TCRdb's copy, which holds only in-frame ones; the method was immunoSEQ multiplex PCR. The repertoire includes 260,000 or so clones, 90% of them detected once, and approximately 3% sits in the top ten. Sample: PBMCs. The clonotype comes from a woman in her 30s in good health and CMV-seronegative. The chain employs TRBV10-3 and TRBJ2-1; 7 bases line up with TRBD2. The CDR3 sequence is CAFPWGGVANEQFF. The CDR3 DNA sequence: TGTGCCTTCCCATGGGGGGGAGTAGCCAATGAGCAGTTCTTC.